These T cell receptor beta chains were read from a single sample in a study of patients and donors after allogeneic stem cell transplantation. TCRdb reprocessed the RT-PCR reads via MiXCR and lists one record per CDR3 protein. There are approximately 11,000 distinct CDR3 sequences in the sample; roughly a fifth occur only once, and 53% lies in the top ten. Source material: blood, either unsorted or a sorted T cell fraction (not recorded which). These receptors all come from a human donor who was either an allogeneic HSCT recipient or a stem cell or donor lymphocyte infusion donor (not recorded which). It is not recorded whose cells these are; they may come from a transplant donor. Both conserved end residues are part of each CDR3. The D gene is left open where the match is weak. Expanded clones get a size class; other rows say once, few or many, or leave the size out.

d_gene | j_gene | v_gene | abundance | CDR3nt | CDR3aa
NA | TRBJ1-4 | TRBV5-1 | NA | TGCGCCAGCAGCTTGGACTCCACTAATGAAAAAACTGTTTTT | CASSLDSTNEKTVF
NA | TRBJ1-1 | TRBV2 | NA | TGTGCCAGCAGTGATCTGATGAACACTGAAGCTTTCTTT | CASSDLMNTEAFF
NA | TRBJ1-3 | TRBV15 | many | TGTGCCACCAGCAGAGATCGCCTCTCTGGAAACACCATATATTTT | CATSRDRLSGNTIYF
TRBD1 | TRBJ1-5 | TRBV12-3/TRBV12-4 | many | TGTGCCAGCAGTTTACAGGGGGCAAGTCAGCCCCAGCATTTT | CASSLQGASQPQHF
NA | TRBJ1-1 | TRBV6-5 | few | TGTGCCAGCAGCCAGGATTTTGGCACTGAAGCTTTCTTT | CASSQDFGTEAFF
TRBD1 | TRBJ1-2 | TRBV20-1 | NA | TGCAGTGCTAGAGATATGGGACAGGGATCAGTCGGCTACACCTTC | CSARDMGQGSVGYTF
NA | TRBJ1-2 | TRBV6-1 | few | TGTGCCAGCAACGGGGAAGCTAACTATGGCTACACCTTC | CASNGEANYGYTF
TRBD2 | TRBJ2-2 | TRBV2 | few | TGTGCCAGCAGTGAACTAGGACTAGCGGGGGTGAACACCGGGGAGCTGTTTTTT | CASSELGLAGVNTGELFF
NA | TRBJ2-7 | TRBV5-1 | few | TGCGCCAGCAGCTCGGTGAGCTCCTACGAGCAGTACTTC | CASSSVSSYEQYF
TRBD1 | TRBJ2-2 | TRBV7-2 | hyperexpanded | TGTGCCAGCAGCCCCGACAGGGGACGCACCGGGGAGCTGTTTTTT | CASSPDRGRTGELFF
TRBD1 | TRBJ1-6 | TRBV20-1 | few | TGCAGTGCTACAGACAGGGGCAATTCACCCCTCCACTTT | CSATDRGNSPLHF
NA | TRBJ2-2 | TRBV3-1 | NA | TGTGCCAGCAGGCTATCCACCGGGGAGCTGTTTTTT | CASRLSTGELFF
TRBD1 | TRBJ1-3 | TRBV6-5 | many | TGTGCCAGCACCCGAATTACAGACAGGGAAACTGGAAACACCATATATTTT | CASTRITDRETGNTIYF
NA | TRBJ2-1 | TRBV4-1 | NA | TGCGCCAGCAGCCAAGATCGGGGTGGTGAGCAGTTCTTC | CASSQDRGGEQFF
NA | TRBJ1-1 | TRBV6-2/TRBV6-3 | few | TGTGCCAGCAGGACGGGCAGGGGGAACACTGAAGCTTTCTTT | CASRTGRGNTEAFF
NA | TRBJ2-3 | TRBV29-1 | few | TGCAGCTACACTCGCCCGACAGATACGCAGTATTTT | CSYTRPTDTQYF
TRBD1 | TRBJ1-1 | TRBV7-9 | NA | TGTGCCAGCAGCTTCCGGACAGGGGGGGATATAGCTTTCTTT | CASSFRTGGDIAFF
TRBD2 | TRBJ2-5 | TRBV12-3/TRBV12-4 | NA | TGTGCCAGCAGTCCCCCCGGGGGGGGGCAAGAGACCCAGTACTTC | CASSPPGGGQETQYF
TRBD1 | TRBJ1-1 | TRBV5-1 | many | TGCGCCAGCAGATATTCGGGACAGGGGAACACTGAAGCTTTCTTT | CASRYSGQGNTEAFF
NA | TRBJ2-1 | TRBV20-1 | NA | TGCAGTGCCGGGGTCGGCCCGAGGCAGTTCTTC | CSAGVGPRQFF
TRBD2 | TRBJ2-3 | TRBV5-1 | NA | TGCGCCAGCAGCTTGGCTGGGAGGGGTACGCAGTATTTT | CASSLAGRGTQYF
NA | TRBJ2-2 | TRBV7-9 | few | TGTGCCAGCAGCACGCTCGGGGGCTACCACACCGGGGAGCTGTTTTTT | CASSTLGGYHTGELFF
TRBD2 | TRBJ2-3 | TRBV6-5 | NA | TGTGCCAGCAGTTCGCTAGCGGGGAGGAGCACAGATACGCAGTATTTT | CASSSLAGRSTDTQYF
TRBD1 | TRBJ1-1 | TRBV5-5 | NA | TGTGCCAGCAGCATCACAGGGGCGAACACTGAAGCTTTCTTT | CASSITGANTEAFF
TRBD1 | TRBJ1-3 | TRBV15 | few | TGTGCCACCGAAGACAGGGTGGGAGTTAGTGGAAACACCATATATTTT | CATEDRVGVSGNTIYF